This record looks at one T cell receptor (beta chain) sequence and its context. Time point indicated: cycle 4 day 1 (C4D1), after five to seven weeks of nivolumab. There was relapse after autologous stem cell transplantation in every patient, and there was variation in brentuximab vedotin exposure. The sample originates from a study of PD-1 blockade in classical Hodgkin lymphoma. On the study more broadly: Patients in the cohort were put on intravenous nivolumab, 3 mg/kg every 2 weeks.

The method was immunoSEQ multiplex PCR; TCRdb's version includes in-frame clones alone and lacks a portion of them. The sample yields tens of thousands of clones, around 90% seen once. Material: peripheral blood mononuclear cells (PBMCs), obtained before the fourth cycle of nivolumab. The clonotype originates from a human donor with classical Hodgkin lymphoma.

CDR3 sequence (DNA): TGTGCCATCAGGGGAAACCAAGAGACCCAGTACTTC. Protein: CAIRGNQETQYF. The chain joins TRBV10-3 to TRBJ2-5; unclear D gene. The CDR3 has 12 amino acids. V lost 6 bases and J lost 0, with 5 bases in between. Germline V gives CDR1 ENHRY, CDR2 SYGVKD.